The source of this TCR beta chain is a study of graft-versus-host responses after intestinal transplantation. Study findings and constraints: Recipient-marrow GvH clones were detected, some having first appeared in ileum or blood.

Method: immunoSEQ multiplex PCR; TCRdb's copy keeps in-frame clones and lacks some. The sample yields 7,800 or so clones, about 30% seen once. V lost 4 bases, J lost 6 bases, and 7 bases lay in between. Germline V gene sequence: CDR1 MGHRA, CDR2 YSYEKL. This CDR3 comprises 12 residues. This clone has more than one count but fewer than ten. This clonotype was obtained from a human patient who was an organ donor for intestinal transplantation. This sequence joins TRBV4-1 and TRBJ2-1; D might be TRBD2 (5 bases). The sample here was alloreactive CD4+ T cells from a mixed lymphocyte reaction culture, taken before transplantation. Subset indicated: CFSE-low proliferating T cells sorted from roughly six-day pre-transplant mixed lymphocyte reaction (GvH or HvG direction). The CDR3 sequence is CASSLRGNEQFF. As DNA, the CDR3 is TGCGCCAGCAGCCTTCGGGGCAATGAGCAGTTCTTC.